This TCR beta chain was sequenced in a study of brain T cells in children with intractable seizures. Points from the study as a whole: Pre- and post-surgery blood differed in depth, so pre-surgery absences may be undersampling. Viral specificity was inferred only from CDR3 similarity; HCMV serostatus was unknown.

This clone turned up a few times. The antigen is not known. This table comes from immunoSEQ multiplex PCR, and its TCRdb copy is limited to in-frame clones, with some not included. This sample has around 340,000 clones, with over 90% found just once. Sample time point: blood from clinic visit 5 months post-surgery; TSC patient then seizure free. The sequenced cases were selected for having the highest brain T cell transcript signatures. Pre-surgery treatment included at least one anti-epileptic drug. The TCR originated in a boy younger than two with tuberous sclerosis and intractable seizures. Sequencing used peripheral blood, obtained 4 to 5 months after surgery.

The CDR3 nucleotides read TGTGCCAGCAGACCTGATGTCACCTATGGCTACACCTTC. Amino acids: CASRPDVTYGYTF. The V call is TRBV6-5, the J call TRBJ1-2; D gene unclear. Germline CDR1 reads MNHEY; CDR2 reads SVGAGI. The germline V and J ends were trimmed by 6 bases and 4 bases, with 12 bases remaining between them. The CDR3 covers 13 residues.